These 8 T cell receptor beta chains came from one sample sequenced in a study of blood T cell repertoires in COVID-19. Sequencing used immunoSEQ multiplex PCR; TCRdb keeps in-frame clones, though not all of them. The table records a few hundred thousand clones, more than 65% of them present only once. Sequencing input: peripheral blood. The receptor set was obtained from a person in their 70s with COVID-19, enrolled during active disease.

The chain's CDR3 is CASSLAVAGDFSPLHF. The CDR3 DNA reads TGTGCCAGCAGCTTAGCGGTCGCGGGGGATTTTTCACCCCTCCACTTT. The V call is TRBV7-2, the J call TRBJ1-6; tentatively, D is TRBD1 (5 bases). Germline CDR1 and CDR2: SGHTA and FQGNSA. The CDR3 consists of 16 residues. Trimming removed 0 bases at V and 9 bases at J, with 15 bases between.

The chain couples TRBV27 to TRBJ2-3, with D maybe TRBD2 (6 bases). The V end lost 7 bases, the J end lost 5 bases, and 19 bases lay between the germline ends. Per the germline V gene, CDR1 is MNHEY and CDR2 is SMNVEV (reference sequence). The CDR3 has 15 amino acids. Here the CDR3 DNA reads TGTGCCAGCACTCCCAGGAGGGCGAGAGGAGATACGCAGTATTTT. It translates to CASTPRRARGDTQYF.

The chain is built from TRBV6-4 and TRBJ1-6; D gene unclear. V lost 3 bases, J lost 7 bases, and 7 bases lay in between. CDR3 length: 13 residues. Germline values: CDR1 MRHNA, CDR2 SNTAGT. The CDR3 DNA reads TGTGCCAGCAGTGAAGAGGAGAATTCACCCCTCCACTTT. Translated: CASSEEENSPLHF.

The V call is TRBV2, the J call TRBJ2-1; TRBD1 agrees at 8 bases. The V gene end was trimmed by 4 bases and the J gene end by 6 bases; junction bases not matched to a gene: 11. The CDR3 consists of 16 residues. The germline V gene encodes CDR1 SNHLY and CDR2 FYNNEI. CDR3 DNA sequence: TGTGCCAGCAGTGTACCCCGGACAGGGCCCCGCAATGAGCAGTTCTTC. Its translation: CASSVPRTGPRNEQFF.

The chain is built from TRBV19 and TRBJ1-2, with TRBD1 as a possible D gene (6 bases). The germline CDR1 and CDR2 sequences are LNHDA and SQIVND (reference sequence). With 0 bases removed from V and 7 bases from J, the gap between germline ends came to 12 bases. This CDR3 comprises 14 residues. CDR3 in DNA: TGTGCCAGTAGTATAGACTTCTTCAGGGGTGGCTACACCTTC. Translated, it gives CASSIDFFRGGYTF.

This chain connects TRBV7-8 to TRBJ1-2; D not certain. V lost 5 bases to trimming and J lost 0 bases, with 19 bases between them. The CDR3 loop spans 17 amino acids. Germline CDR1 and CDR2: SGHVS and FQNEAQ. In nucleotides, the CDR3 is TGTGCCAGCAGCCCTCTAGGAGGCCTAACCTCTAACTATGGCTACACCTTC. Amino acid sequence: CASSPLGGLTSNYGYTF.

V usage is TRBV7-2 and J usage is TRBJ2-3; 8 nucleotides line up with TRBD2. V was pared by 0 bases and J by 5 bases, with 1 base of the junction left unmatched. The CDR3 totals 14 residues. Germline CDR1 is SGHTA and CDR2 is FQGNSA. The CDR3 region has the DNA TGTGCCAGCAGCTTAGCGGCGGGGGGAGATACGCAGTATTTT. This codes for CASSLAAGGDTQYF.

This clone turned up a few times. The V gene is TRBV9, the J gene TRBJ2-7; D possibly corresponds to TRBD1 (6 bases). CDR1 and CDR2 (germline): SGDLS, YYNGEE. The CDR3 totals 14 residues. With 2 bases removed from V and 6 bases from J, the gap between germline ends came to 15 bases. CDR3 sequence: CASSVLSGQSEQYF. CDR3 DNA sequence: TGTGCCAGCAGCGTCCTCAGCGGACAGAGCGAGCAGTACTTC.